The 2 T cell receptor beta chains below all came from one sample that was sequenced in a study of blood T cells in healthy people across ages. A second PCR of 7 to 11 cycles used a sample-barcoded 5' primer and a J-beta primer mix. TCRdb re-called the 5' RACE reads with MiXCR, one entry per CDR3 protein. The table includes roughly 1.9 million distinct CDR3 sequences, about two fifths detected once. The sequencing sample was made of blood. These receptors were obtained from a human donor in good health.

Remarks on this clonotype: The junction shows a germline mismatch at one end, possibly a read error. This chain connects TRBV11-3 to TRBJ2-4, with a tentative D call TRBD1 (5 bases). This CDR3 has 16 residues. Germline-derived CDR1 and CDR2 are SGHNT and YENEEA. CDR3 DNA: TGTGCCGGCAGCTCCAGACAGCGTCTACCCAAAAACATTCAGTACTTC. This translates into CAGSSRQRLPKNIQYF.

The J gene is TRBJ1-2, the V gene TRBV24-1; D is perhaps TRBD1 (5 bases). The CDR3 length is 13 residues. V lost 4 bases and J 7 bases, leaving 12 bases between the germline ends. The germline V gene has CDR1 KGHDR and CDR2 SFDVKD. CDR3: CATSDRASRGYTF. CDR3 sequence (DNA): TGTGCCACCAGTGACAGGGCTTCTCGTGGCTACACCTTC.